This T cell receptor beta chain was recovered during a study of blood T cell repertoires in COVID-19. Study-level background: Acute and convalescent COVID-19 specimens originated in the United States, Italy and Spain. Sources were T cells, B-cell-depleted T cells, or PBMCs; the material itself was cDNA or gDNA.

Looked up from germline, CDR1 is SGHDN and CDR2 is FVKESK. The CDR3 contains 16 residues. The V gene lost 4 bases and the J gene lost 5 bases, with 20 bases spanning the gap. Patients in Seattle were enrolled during active infection, then followed longitudinally. In the source study's methods: Researchers report that nucleated cell counts were estimated from reference gene primer amplification. Some clones are missing from TCRdb's copy, which holds only in-frame ones; the method was immunoSEQ multiplex PCR. V and J calls plus clone size are reproduced from that table; the DNA served to infer D and trimming. There are roughly 340,000 clones in the sample; about nine tenths occur only once, and around 7.9% lies in the top ten.

The sequenced material came from peripheral blood. This TCR came from a woman aged 65 to 85 with COVID-19, enrolled during active disease. This sequence joins TRBV14 and TRBJ1-2; a possible D gene is TRBD1 (6 bases). The CDR3 loop is CASSRGGLPSLYGYTF. The CDR3 bases are TGTGCCAGCAGCCGCGGGGGCCTCCCGAGCCTTTATGGCTACACCTTC.